This T cell receptor (beta chain) is drawn from a study of cytomegalovirus exposure and HLA in healthy donors (dated by TCRdb to about 2017). Regarding the research as a whole: According to an earlier analysis of around 600 of the donors, 150 million to 200 million T cells yielded 117 million unique TCR beta sequences and about 280 Gb of sequence data. An early release that covered more than 550 HLA-typed donors contained approximately 300 gigabases of sequencing data and some 87 million unique TCR sequences. Of the 350 to 450 genotyped donors, 81% were placed in the genetic ancestry cluster associated with self-reported Caucasian donors. The study aimed to test whether signatures of past pathogen exposure could be identified by cataloging public T cell receptors. The study profiled the T cell repertoires of 666 subjects by immunosequencing and related them to cytomegalovirus serostatus. In addition to the first cohort of hundreds of subjects, a separate validation cohort of 130 or so different subjects was used. To predict cytomegalovirus infection status, the study combined high-throughput TCR immunosequencing, statistical association of individual TCRs with disease status, and machine learning. A later analysis re-examined previously published TCR beta repertoires from over 500 donors and added high-resolution HLA genotyping to investigate patterns of TCR occurrence. Rather than using new phenotypic data, the later analysis identified candidate immune exposures from TCR beta sequences and from how often those sequences occurred across donors. In an earlier analysis of over 550 of the donors, high-throughput TCR beta sequencing was used to judge whether each TCR beta V gene segment behaved as functional or pseudogenic. Donor age, sex, ethnicity and CMV serostatus were collected together with the repertoire data. Genome-wide SNP genotypes for about three fifths of the roughly 700 donors were used in a later genetic analysis, which treated that subset as a discovery cohort. Every repertoire in the discovery cohort had been generated on one and the same sequencing platform. HLA typing included class I and class II loci at four-digit resolution. The number of typed donors differed by locus: 629-630 for A, B, C, DRB1 and DQB1; about 520 for DQA1; fewer than 610 for DPA1; and some 430 for DPB1. Because of strong linkage in the cohort, five DR-DQ haplotypes were treated as single units for association and clustering. Among around 400 genotyped donors of the cohort, an average of roughly 230,000 unique TCR beta nucleotide sequences was sequenced per donor, of which approximately 19% were non-productive.

Here is what the overall study found, with its caveats: According to a later analysis, most CMV-associated TCR beta chains appeared to be HLA-restricted, and the HLA associations seemed to be driven largely by CMV exposure. The study listed approximately 150 TCR beta chains as associated with cytomegalovirus. Correlated functional status among segregating V segments might be attributable to linkage disequilibrium, but an unknown experimental factor could not be ruled out. Three of the identified cytomegalovirus-associated TCR beta chains were confirmed in vitro to be specific for cytomegalovirus antigens. CMV serostatus was the only immune exposure information available for the cohort. Only TCR beta chains were sequenced in this cohort, and the absence of alpha or paired-chain data limited detectable features. Most TCR sequences were seen in very few donors, while some public TCRs were found in many individuals. HLA typing was unavailable for some donors at each locus, so association tests used only the typed subset. In an earlier analysis of fewer than 700 of the donors, most TCR beta V segments appeared in productive rearrangements about 90% or about 30% of the time, broadly matching IMGT annotations. According to the authors, the approach could potentially be generalized to other disease states and immunological phenotypes. A group of highly shared sequence variants was considered likely to be a technical artifact of the sequencing pipeline. Compared with equally common non-associated chains, HLA-associated TCR beta chains in a later analysis were more clonally expanded and had lower generation probabilities. Several of the top co-occurrence clusters appeared to be linked to parvovirus B19, influenza, CMV and Epstein-Barr virus, according to a later analysis. A later analysis found that TCR association rates varied across HLA loci, with DRB1 alleles showing the most associated TCRs and HLA-C alleles the fewest. Because counts were too low, some 16 rarely observed V segments, including chromosome 9 orphons, were excluded from the earlier analysis of 587 of the donors. A later analysis associated some 17,000 TCR beta sequences with specific HLA alleles at a false discovery rate of 0.05. Sequencing depth was assumed to be roughly uniform across donors in the presence/absence analyses, though that assumption may not hold. In a later genetic analysis, fewer N-insertions in productive TCRs were reported among donors in an Asian-associated ancestry cluster than the 666-donor mean. In a later genetic analysis, a missense DCLRE1C variant was associated with V-gene and J-gene trimming of TCR beta chains, and the association was replicated in an independent cohort. The classifier was reported to diagnose cytomegalovirus status with high specificity and sensitivity in both the original and validation cohorts. Some IMGT-functional V segments, including TRBV6-2 and TRBV6-3, could not be told apart with the 87-base-pair reads, so those segments were excluded. Strong co-occurrence of HLA alleles, especially DR and DQ, made assigning TCR associations to individual alleles difficult. A further reported finding was that TCR beta sequences accurately predicted the HLA-A and HLA-B alleles for most subjects in the first cohort.

Comment on this clone: This receptor's antigen is unknown. Base-call qualities are not available, and no considerably larger clone is one nucleotide away.

The cohort consisted of fewer than 700 healthy bone marrow donors. Cohort members were all nominally healthy when sampled, although unrecorded immune exposures were likely present. The donor tested CMV seronegative and was one of the 352 seronegative cohort members. A peripheral blood sample was provided by each donor, and peripheral blood mononuclear cells were used for TCR beta sequencing. The Qiagen DNeasy Blood Extraction Kit was used to extract genomic DNA from the blood cell samples. Taken from the germline V gene (reference sequence), the CDR1 and CDR2 loops are SEHNR and FQNEAQ. At the junction V is shortened by 9 bases and J by 4 bases; bases outside the gene matches: 7. From its cysteine to its phenylalanine, the CDR3 spans 14 amino acids. The kept DNA is CDR3 alone, 42 bases in frame from the first base. Receptor amplification or capture employed the immunoSEQ multiplex PCR assay. The multiplex PCR relied on a mix of 60 forward primers for TCR Vbeta segments and 13 reverse primers for TCR Jbeta segments. Amplification of the CDR3 region of rearranged TCR beta genes was performed with a multiplex PCR assay on genomic DNA. Amplified TCR beta libraries were sequenced as 87-base-pair reads on the Illumina HiSeq System. Per the original workflow: In a later analysis, about 80 million unique TCR beta chains were counted across the approximately 640 repertoires, and around 11 million of these chains were shared by at least two donors. To remove PCR and sequencing errors, raw reads were error-corrected and collapsed into unique sequences using a nearest-neighbor algorithm that merged closely related sequences. CDR3 sequences were aligned to IMGT reference sequences to assign V, D and J gene segments. For a sequence to be retained, a match of at least six nucleotides was required to both a V gene segment and a J gene segment. A rearrangement counted as productive if the CDR3 had no stop codons and remained in frame with V and J, and every other rearrangement counted as non-productive. Following IMGT convention, CDR3 was defined as the stretch from the second conserved V-encoded cysteine to the conserved J-encoded phenylalanine. Sequences without an unambiguous match to a single V gene segment were excluded from the earlier analysis of several hundred of the donors. In an earlier analysis of 450 to 750 of the donors, a V segment was called functional when productive rearrangements were above 56.7%, and segregating when the standard deviation between donors exceeded 5%. A statistical classification framework was built to diagnose cytomegalovirus status from the catalog of TCR beta chain sequences. V and J gene assignment, in a later analysis, came from comparing TCR nucleotide sequences with IMGT/GENE-DB human TR gene sequences. Using the TCRdist pipeline, a later analysis assigned CDR3 sequences along with most-parsimonious VDJ recombination scenarios. In a later analysis, each TCR beta chain was defined by its CDR3 amino acid sequence together with its V-gene family, and reads lacking a unique V-gene family were excluded. As a way to deal with suspected cross-contamination and a sequencing artifact, a later analysis dropped 500 to 700 nucleotide sequences that were highly shared and had low generation probability. A later analysis calculated a clonal expansion index for each public chain from normalized within-repertoire ranks of inferred template counts. Generation probabilities in a later analysis came from a VDJ recombination model fitted to out-of-frame rearrangements, and those results were checked against IGoR. In a later analysis, TCR-TCR, TCR-HLA and TCR-CMV co-occurrence was scored with hypergeometric tests, and a repertoire-size bias correction was applied to TCR pairs. To estimate false discovery rates, a later analysis permuted the HLA or CMV assignments 20 times. A later analysis grouped co-occurring TCRs with DBSCAN, adding TCRdist sequence similarity when clustering within HLA-allele-positive subsets. Repertoires with fewer than 30,000 or more than 120,000 public chains, plus five repertoires with anomalous nucleotide sharing, were excluded from co-occurrence clustering. The immuneACCESS repertoire file appears here via TCRdb, limited to in-frame rearrangements. These files lack a portion of the clones; in checked studies, under half of the deficit traces to unresolved V genes, and the cause of the others is not known. The DNA was the basis for D and trimming; V, J and clone size are from that table. The sample table holds 150,000 to 200,000 clones, of which over 60% were seen once. The biggest ten clones account for roughly 1.7% of the sample.

The specimen sequenced was PBMCs. The chain is made from TRBV7-9 and TRBJ2-1, and 9 junctional nucleotides match TRBD1. This clonotype was obtained from a woman younger than 45 in good health and CMV-seronegative. The CDR3 protein: CASARDREYNEQFF. The DNA sequence is TGTGCCAGTGCCCGGGACAGGGAATACAATGAGCAGTTCTTC.